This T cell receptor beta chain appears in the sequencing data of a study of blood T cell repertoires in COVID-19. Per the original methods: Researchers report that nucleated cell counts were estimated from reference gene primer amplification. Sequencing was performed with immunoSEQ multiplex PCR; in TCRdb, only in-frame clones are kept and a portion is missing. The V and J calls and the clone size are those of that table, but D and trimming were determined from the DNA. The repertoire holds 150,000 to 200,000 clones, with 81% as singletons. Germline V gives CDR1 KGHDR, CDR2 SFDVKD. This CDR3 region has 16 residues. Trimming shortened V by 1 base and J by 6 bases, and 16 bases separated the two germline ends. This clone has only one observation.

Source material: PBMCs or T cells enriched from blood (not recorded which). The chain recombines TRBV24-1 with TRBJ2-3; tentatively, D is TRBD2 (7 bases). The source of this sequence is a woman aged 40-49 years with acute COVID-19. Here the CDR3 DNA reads TGTGCCACCAGTGATTTAAGAGCGGAGGGGGGGGATACGCAGTATTTT. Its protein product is CATSDLRAEGGDTQYF.